The 21 T cell receptor beta chains below were found in one sample sequenced in a study of blood T cells in healthy people across ages. Sample-barcoded 5' priming and a J-beta primer mix drove a second PCR of roughly 6 to 12 cycles. One entry per CDR3 protein results from TCRdb running MiXCR on the 5' RACE reads. Here the sample spans about 970,000 distinct CDR3 sequences, just over 50% being singletons. Material: blood. These receptors were taken from a woman aged 60 to 75 in good health.

The chain uses TRBV7-2 and TRBJ2-1, with D tentatively TRBD1 or TRBD2 (5 bases each). V shed 5 bases and J shed 0 bases, with 20 bases lying between them. The length of the CDR3 is 18 residues. CDR1 and CDR2 from the germline V gene are SGHTA and FQGNSA. CDR3 residues: CASSLLGAGVLSYNEQFF. The CDR3 DNA is TGTGCCAGCAGCCTTCTTGGGGCGGGTGTACTCTCCTACAATGAGCAGTTCTTC.

This clonotype has a handful of counts. The chain recombines TRBV25-1 with TRBJ2-1, with TRBD2 identical over 8 bases. V gave up 4 bases and J gave up 0 bases; unmatched junction bases: 8. The CDR3 is 17 residues long. CDR1 and CDR2 (germline): MGHDK, SYGVNS. The CDR3 spells CASSGAGTRLSYNEQFF. CDR3 nucleotides: TGTGCCAGCAGTGGAGCCGGGACTAGACTCTCCTACAATGAGCAGTTCTTC.

Only one count was recorded for this clonotype. A clone one base away is much larger, so this may be a read error. The chain joins TRBV7-9 to TRBJ2-7; tentative D call: TRBD2 (5 bases). Per germline, CDR1 SEHNR and CDR2 FQNEAQ (reference sequence). The CDR3 totals 13 residues. In DNA, the CDR3 is TGTGCCAGCAACTTACCGGGGTCCTACGAGCAGTACTTC. Translated: CASNLPGSYEQYF. The variable domain in full, completed from reference TRBV7-9 and TRBJ2-7, reads DTGVSQNPRHKITKRGQNVTFRCDPISEHNRLYWYRQTLGQGPEFLTYFQNEAQLEKSRLLSDRFSAERPKGSFSTLEIQRTEQGDSAMYLCASNLPGSYEQYFGPGTRLTVT.

The chain recombines TRBV4-3 with TRBJ1-2, with D perhaps TRBD1 (5 bases). CDR1 is LGHNA and CDR2 is YSLEER in the germline V gene. The CDR3 has 15 amino acids. V was pared by 0 bases and J by 8 bases, with 16 bases between. CDR3 in DNA: TGCGCCAGCAGCCAAGATTCCAGGGATGGCCTGGGCTACACCTTC. This encodes CASSQDSRDGLGYTF.

The V gene is TRBV7-9, the J gene TRBJ2-3, with unresolved D. V gave up 3 bases and J gave up 4 bases, with 11 bases separating them. The germline V gene encodes CDR1 SEHNR and CDR2 FQNEAQ (reference sequence). The CDR3 spans 14 residues. The chain's CDR3 is CASSFHTLADTQYF. The CDR3, as DNA: TGTGCCAGCAGCTTTCATACGCTCGCAGATACGCAGTATTTT.

With respect to this clonotype: Sequence at one end of the junction differs from germline and may be a read error. This chain connects TRBV11-2 to TRBJ2-7; 7 bases match TRBD2. Germline loops: CDR1 SGHAT, CDR2 FQNNGV. This CDR3 is 14 amino acids long. Here the CDR3 DNA reads TGTACCAGCAGCCTGCGGCGGGAGTGGTACGAGCAGTACTTC. Its translation is CTSSLRREWYEQYF.

This chain joins TRBV5-1 and TRBJ2-5, with 9 nucleotides matching TRBD1. J lost 8 bases, V lost 4 bases, and 15 bases had no gene match. The CDR3 extends over 16 amino acids. The germline V gene encodes CDR1 SGHRS and CDR2 YFSETQ. The CDR3 protein is CASSSGTGSIGATQYF. The CDR3 region has the DNA TGCGCCAGCAGCAGCGGGACAGGGAGTATTGGGGCCACCCAGTACTTC.

This chain uses TRBV15 with TRBJ2-4; D not resolved. V lost 2 bases and J lost 0, with 5 bases in between. The CDR3 has 14 residues. CDR1 is LNHNV and CDR2 is YYDKDF in the germline V gene (reference sequence). The chain's CDR3 is CATSRPIAKNIQYF. The CDR3 nucleotides read TGTGCCACCAGCAGACCCATAGCCAAAAACATTCAGTACTTC.

This clonotype was seen at least ten times. The chain combines TRBV29-1 with TRBJ2-7; 8 positions match TRBD1. The germline V gene encodes CDR1 SQVTM and CDR2 ANQGSEA. V was clipped by 8 bases and J by 1 base; unmatched bases: 4. CDR3 length: 12 residues. In DNA, the CDR3 is TGCAGCCTGACAGGGGTTTCCTACGAGCAGTACTTC. Translated: CSLTGVSYEQYF.

The genes are TRBV7-7 and TRBJ2-5; 9 positions agree with TRBD1. The closer fit of TRBJ2-7 to the DNA end suggests the J call may be wrong. The CDR3 is 15 amino acids. CDR1 is SSHAT, CDR2 FNYEAQ, per germline (reference sequence). CDR3 amino acids: CASSPGTGWVSEQYF. The CDR3 DNA reads as TGTGCCAGCAGCCCCGGGACAGGGTGGGTAAGCGAGCAGTACTTC.

J is TRBJ1-5 and V is TRBV28, with a tentative D call TRBD1 (5 bases). V was pared by 2 bases and J by 4 bases, with 15 bases between. Germline lookup yields CDR1 MDHEN and CDR2 SYDVKM. This CDR3 has 16 amino acids. CDR3 sequence: CASSLRTGWENQPQHF. DNA of the CDR3: TGTGCCAGCAGTTTACGTACAGGCTGGGAAAATCAGCCCCAGCATTTT.

This clonotype has just a few counts. J is TRBJ1-1 and V is TRBV12-3 or TRBV12-4; maybe TRBD1 (5 bases). The CDR3 covers 13 residues. The V end was cut by 6 bases, the J end by 0 bases, with 8 bases between. In DNA form, the CDR3 reads TGTGCCAGCAGCGACAGCATGAACACTGAAGCTTTCTTT. This sequence encodes CASSDSMNTEAFF.

This clonotype turned up a few times. V usage is TRBV4-3 and J usage is TRBJ2-5; D is ambiguous. Judging by the DNA end, TRBJ2-7 fits better; the J call may be wrong. The CDR3 is 15 residues long. CDR1 is LGHNA, CDR2 YSLEER, per germline. The CDR3 loop is CASSQGELGQDEQYF. The CDR3 coding sequence is TGCGCCAGCAGCCAAGGGGAATTAGGTCAGGACGAGCAGTACTTC.

CDR3 sequence: CASSPSKVEQFF. The CDR3 DNA is TGTGCCAGCAGCCCCTCTAAGGTTGAGCAGTTCTTC. This rearrangement joins TRBV3-1 to TRBJ2-1, with D unresolved. V was clipped by 4 bases and J by 9 bases, with 10 bases between them. The germline V gene encodes CDR1 LGHDT and CDR2 YNNKEL (reference sequence). The CDR3 is 12 residues long.

The chain combines TRBV29-1 with TRBJ2-1; D may correspond to TRBD1 or TRBD2 (5 bases each). Between the trimmed V and J ends, which lost 3 bases and 7 bases, there was a span of 13 bases. CDR3 size: 13 residues. Germline V lookup: CDR1 SQVTM, CDR2 ANQGSEA. The CDR3 DNA sequence: TGCAGCGTTGACTCCGGGAAGGGGAATGAGCAGTTCTTC. Protein product: CSVDSGKGNEQFF.

This clonotype turned up a few times. The V and J genes are TRBV29-1 and TRBJ1-5; 10 bases align to TRBD1. Germline V gene data show CDR1 as SQVTM and CDR2 as ANQGSEA. V lost 3 bases to trimming and J lost 0 bases; unmatched junction nucleotides: 8. The CDR3 is 17 amino acids. The CDR3 DNA reads as TGCAGCGTTGAGACGGACAGGGGGAATTATAGCAATCAGCCCCAGCATTTT. This codes for CSVETDRGNYSNQPQHF. Together with reference TRBV29-1 and TRBJ1-5, the CDR3 gives the full variable domain: SAVISQKPSRDICQRGTSLTIQCQVDSQVTMMFWYRQQPGQSLTLIATANQGSEATYESGFVIDKFPISRPNLTFSTLTVSNMSPEDSSIYLCSVETDRGNYSNQPQHFGDGTRLSIL.

This clonotype was detected a few times. The gene calls are TRBV5-1 and TRBJ2-1, with no clear D. This CDR3 is built from 14 residues. Germline V lookup: CDR1 SGHRS, CDR2 YFSETQ. The V end lost 0 bases, the J end lost 2 bases, and 6 bases lay between the germline ends. The CDR3 is CASSLDGTYNEQFF. In nucleotides, the CDR3 is TGCGCCAGCAGCTTGGACGGCACCTACAATGAGCAGTTCTTC.

This clonotype was observed a handful of times. The chain employs TRBV28 and TRBJ1-4; TRBD1 is a possible D gene (5 bases). Per germline, CDR1 MDHEN and CDR2 SYDVKM. The CDR3 has 14 amino acids. Trimming shortened V by 2 bases and J by 8 bases, and 12 bases separated the two germline ends. The CDR3, as DNA: TGTGCCAGCAGTTTAAACGGGGACGTCGAAAAACTGTTTTTT. Translated: CASSLNGDVEKLFF.

This clonotype came up many times. J is TRBJ2-3 and V is TRBV29-1; 8 bases line up with TRBD2. This CDR3 region has 13 residues. V trimming: 4 bases; J trimming: 9 bases; junction bases outside the gene matches: 9. Germline V gene data show CDR1 as SQVTM and CDR2 as ANQGSEA. CDR3 bases: TGCAGCGTTGGAGGGGCGGGAGGTGGAACGCAGTATTTT. Protein product: CSVGGAGGGTQYF.

The rearrangement joins TRBV20-1 to TRBJ1-4, with D perhaps matching TRBD1 (5 bases). The CDR3 consists of 15 residues. V lost 7 bases and J lost 0, with 15 bases in between. Germline V gene lookup returns CDR1 DFQATT and CDR2 SNEGSKA (reference sequence). CDR3 sequence (DNA): TGCAGTGTCTCCCGGGGCACACCAACTAATGAAAAACTGTTTTTT. It codes for CSVSRGTPTNEKLFF.

Only a few counts were recorded for this clonotype. The chain carries TRBV3-1 and TRBJ1-2; TRBD1 might be the D (6 bases). Germline assignment: CDR1 LGHDT and CDR2 YNNKEL (reference sequence). This CDR3 comprises 14 residues. Between the trimmed V and J ends, which lost 1 base and 3 bases, there was a span of 9 bases. CDR3 DNA sequence: TGTGCCAGCAGCCAAGTCGCAGGGGACTATGGCTACACCTTC. Encoded protein: CASSQVAGDYGYTF.